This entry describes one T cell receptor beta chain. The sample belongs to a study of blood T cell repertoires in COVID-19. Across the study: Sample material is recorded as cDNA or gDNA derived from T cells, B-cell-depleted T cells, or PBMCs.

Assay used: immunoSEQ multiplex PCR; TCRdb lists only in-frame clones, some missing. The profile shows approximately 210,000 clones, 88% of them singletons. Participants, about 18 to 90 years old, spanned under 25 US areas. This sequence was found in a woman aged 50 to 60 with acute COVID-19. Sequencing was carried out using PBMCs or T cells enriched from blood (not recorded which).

The DNA for the CDR3 is TGCAGCACCGGACAGGATCCCTACAATGAGCAGTTCTTC. Translated: CSTGQDPYNEQFF. The V and J genes are TRBV29-1 and TRBJ2-1; the match to TRBD1 covers 7 bases. Germline V CDR1 and CDR2: SQVTM, ANQGSEA. CDR3 length equals 13 residues. V was clipped by 8 bases and J by 2 bases; unmatched bases: 6.